The TCR beta chain described here comes from a study of blood T cell repertoires in COVID-19. The CDR3 runs to 14 residues. Germline CDR1 and CDR2: KGHSH and LQKENI. Trimming at V came to 6 bases and at J to 7 bases, leaving 7 bases not matched to a gene. Individuals drawn from 24 US areas were roughly 18 to 89 years old. Only in-frame clones appear in the TCRdb table, and some are missing; sequencing was by immunoSEQ multiplex PCR. The table has approximately 300,000 clones, nearly 90% seen once. Sequencing was done on a sample of PBMCs or T cells enriched from blood (not recorded which). The chain is built from TRBV18 and TRBJ2-1, with 9 bases aligning to TRBD1. This clonotype originated in a woman in her 30s who had recovered from COVID-19. This CDR3 is CASSLGQGLNEQFF. The CDR3 nucleotides read TGTGCCAGCTCGCTGGGACAGGGTTTGAATGAGCAGTTCTTC.